Presented here are 25 T cell receptor beta chains from one specimen sequenced in a study of CD4 T cells in relation to SARS-CoV-2 and coronaviruses. The antigens for these receptors are not known. The unexposed donors gave CD4+ T cells in about 2011-2018, prior to COVID-19. Isolation of CD4+ T cells took place after less than 11 days in culture. TCRdb's copy holds only in-frame clones and misses some; the assay was immunoSEQ multiplex PCR. The table lists about 23,000 clones, about 84% of them singletons. Input material: CD4+ T cells from PBMCs, cultured in vitro. The receptors shown here come from a human donor in good health.

The chain carries TRBV5-6 and TRBJ2-1, with D maybe TRBD1 (6 bases). This CDR3 spans 16 amino acids. CDR1 and CDR2 from the germline V gene are SGHDT and YYEEEE. The germline V and J ends were trimmed by 6 bases and 9 bases, with 25 bases remaining between them. Written as DNA, the CDR3 is TGTGCCAGCACCCCTCCTCTAGGTTTCTTAGGGGGTGAGCAGTTCTTC. Its translation is CASTPPLGFLGGEQFF.

J is TRBJ2-1 and V is TRBV18; a weak D match, TRBD2 (5 bases). CDR3 length: 13 amino acids. CDR1 is KGHSH and CDR2 is LQKENI in the germline V gene. V lost 6 bases and J lost 4, with 10 bases in between. The CDR3, as DNA: TGTGCCAGCTCGCCGGGGATGTACAATGAGCAGTTCTTC. Its translation is CASSPGMYNEQFF.

This clone turned up a few times. This chain uses TRBV19 with TRBJ2-7, with D possibly TRBD2 on 5 matching bases. Per germline, CDR1 LNHDA and CDR2 SQIVND (reference sequence). The CDR3 has 13 residues. The V end lost 3 bases, the J end lost 4 bases, and 10 bases lay between the germline ends. The CDR3 loop is CASSIGKPYEQYF. DNA for the CDR3: TGTGCCAGTAGTATCGGGAAGCCGTACGAGCAGTACTTC.

The chain carries TRBV9 and TRBJ2-7; 9 bases are shared with TRBD1. Germline CDR1 is SGDLS and CDR2 is YYNGEE. The CDR3 is made up of 15 amino acids. J gave up 3 bases and V 0 bases, and 4 bases lay outside the gene matches. The CDR3 reads CASSVAWDRDYEQYF. Written as DNA, the CDR3 is TGTGCCAGCAGCGTAGCCTGGGACAGGGACTACGAGCAGTACTTC.

This clone was detected only a few times. V is TRBV6-5 and J is TRBJ1-5, with TRBD1 identical over 8 bases. The V segment lost 6 bases and the J segment 6 bases; nucleotides outside the gene matches: 7. The CDR3 extends over 14 amino acids. CDR1 and CDR2 (germline): MNHEY, SVGAGI. The CDR3 loop is CASRDLQGGQPQHF. The DNA of the CDR3 is TGTGCCAGCAGGGACCTACAGGGGGGTCAGCCCCAGCATTTT.

V gene TRBV28 combines with J gene TRBJ1-1; D is perhaps TRBD1 (5 bases). This CDR3 has 11 amino acids. The V gene lost 5 bases and the J gene lost 12 bases, with 13 bases spanning the gap. CDR1 is MDHEN and CDR2 is SYDVKM in the germline V gene. The CDR3 region is CASSRREGTFF. The CDR3 DNA reads TGTGCCAGCAGTCGGAGGGAGGGGACTTTCTTT. The full variable domain, with the rest looked up from reference TRBV28 and TRBJ1-1, is DVKVTQSSRYLVKRTGEKVFLECVQDMDHENMFWYRQDPGLGLRLIYFSYDVKMKEKGDIPEGYSVSREKKERFSLILESASTNQTSMYLCASSRREGTFFGQGTRLTVV.

This sequence joins TRBV7-3 and TRBJ2-7; 7 nucleotides match TRBD1. The CDR3 contains 13 residues. V gave up 5 bases and J gave up 2 bases; unmatched junction bases: 3. Per germline, CDR1 SGHTA and CDR2 FQGTGA. CDR3 coding DNA: TGTGCCAGCAGCACCCAGGGGGCCTACGAGCAGTACTTC. Encoded protein: CASSTQGAYEQYF. Full variable domain (missing parts from reference TRBV7-3 and TRBJ2-7): GAGVSQTPSNKVTEKGKYVELRCDPISGHTALYWYRQSLGQGPEFLIYFQGTGAADDSGLPNDRFFAVRPEGSVSTLKIQRTERGDSAVYLCASSTQGAYEQYFGPGTRLTVT.

The chain recombines TRBV28 with TRBJ2-7, with 8 positions matching TRBD1. Germline lookup yields CDR1 MDHEN and CDR2 SYDVKM. Losses at the gene ends were 5 bases for V and 1 base for J; bases not matched to a gene: 10. This CDR3 spans 16 amino acids. CDR3 protein: CASSPSYRDRSYEQYF. CDR3 bases: TGTGCCAGCAGTCCATCATACCGGGACAGGTCCTACGAGCAGTACTTC.

This clone was seen just once. V usage is TRBV9 and J usage is TRBJ1-1; possible D gene TRBD1, 6 bases. Trimming cost V 1 base and J 0 bases, with 10 bases left between them. The CDR3 length is 15 residues. Germline assignment: CDR1 SGDLS and CDR2 YYNGEE. The CDR3 is CASSVHQGMNTEAFF. For the CDR3, the DNA is TGTGCCAGCAGCGTACACCAGGGGATGAACACTGAAGCTTTCTTT.

This chain connects TRBV10-3 to TRBJ1-5; 10 positions agree with TRBD1. The CDR3 sequence is 15 residues long. V lost 6 bases, J lost 5 bases, and 7 bases stayed unmatched. Germline CDR1 and CDR2: ENHRY and SYGVKD. The CDR3 loop reads CAIRGTGDWDQPQHF. CDR3 coding DNA: TGTGCCATCAGAGGGACAGGGGATTGGGATCAGCCCCAGCATTTT.

This sequence joins TRBV6-5 and TRBJ2-3, with TRBD2 matching 8 bases. This CDR3 is built from 15 residues. J lost 6 bases, V lost 2 bases, and 7 bases had no gene match. Germline-derived CDR1 and CDR2 are MNHEY and SVGAGI. The CDR3 protein is CASSYGGASGDTQYF. The CDR3 nucleotides read TGTGCCAGCAGTTACGGTGGGGCTAGCGGGGATACGCAGTATTTT.

V gene TRBV29-1 combines with J gene TRBJ2-2; 13 nucleotides match TRBD2. Looked up from germline, CDR1 is SQVTM and CDR2 is ANQGSEA. CDR3 length equals 13 residues. V shed 6 bases, J shed 6 bases, and the junction held 1 base outside the gene matches. This CDR3 is CSVGLAGAGELFF. CDR3 nucleotide sequence: TGCAGCGTCGGACTAGCGGGAGCCGGGGAGCTGTTTTTT.

J is TRBJ2-7 and V is TRBV7-9; D is perhaps TRBD1 (5 bases). The CDR3 sequence is 14 residues long. V dropped 5 bases and J dropped 6 bases, with 17 bases sitting between them. Germline V gene lookup returns CDR1 SEHNR and CDR2 FQNEAQ (reference sequence). The CDR3 coding sequence is TGTGCCAGCAGCAGTCCAATTCAAGGGGCCGAGCAGTACTTC. Amino acid sequence: CASSSPIQGAEQYF. Looking up the rest from reference TRBV7-9 and TRBJ2-7 gives the full variable domain: DTGVSQNPRHKITKRGQNVTFRCDPISEHNRLYWYRQTLGQGPEFLTYFQNEAQLEKSRLLSDRFSAERPKGSFSTLEIQRTEQGDSAMYLCASSSPIQGAEQYFGPGTRLTVT.

The J gene is TRBJ1-1, the V gene TRBV11-3, with no clear D. Trimming removed 0 bases from V and 6 bases from J, with 8 bases in between. This CDR3 is built from 13 residues. Germline-derived CDR1 and CDR2 are SGHNT and YENEEA. In DNA, the CDR3 is TGTGCCAGCAGCTTAGATGAGGGTGCTGAAGCTTTCTTT. It yields the protein CASSLDEGAEAFF.

The chain combines TRBV5-1 with TRBJ2-7; TRBD1 or TRBD2 may be the D gene (5 bases each). V was trimmed by 5 bases and J by 1 base, leaving 13 bases between them. Germline CDR1 and CDR2: SGHRS and YFSETQ. This CDR3 is built from 14 residues. The CDR3 nucleotides are TGCGCCAGCAGACCGGACTGGGGGTCCTACGAGCAGTACTTC. It translates to CASRPDWGSYEQYF.

DNA of the CDR3: TGTGCCAGCAATCCGTGGGGTAATGAAAAACTGTTTTTT. Amino acids: CASNPWGNEKLFF. J is TRBJ1-4 and V is TRBV2; D remains ambiguous. CDR1 and CDR2 from the germline V gene are SNHLY and FYNNEI. V gave up 7 bases and J gave up 4 bases, with 10 bases separating them. This CDR3 has 13 amino acids.

The chain couples TRBV7-2 to TRBJ2-5; TRBD1 aligns across 8 bases. Germline CDR1 is SGHTA and CDR2 is FQGNSA. This CDR3 has 14 residues. V lost 4 bases and J lost 2; bases outside the gene matches: 3. The CDR3 bases are TGTGCCAGCAGCTCCACAGGGGGTCAAGAGACCCAGTACTTC. Translated, it gives CASSSTGGQETQYF.

The chain links TRBV6-2 or TRBV6-3 to TRBJ2-1, with 9 bases identical to TRBD2. From germline, CDR1 is MNHEY and CDR2 SVGEGT. J was trimmed by 3 bases and V by 0 bases; bases with no gene match: 6. CDR3 length: 17 residues. This CDR3 is CASSYSPPSGIYNEQFF. The CDR3 nucleotides are TGTGCCAGCAGTTACTCCCCACCTAGCGGGATCTACAATGAGCAGTTCTTC.

This clone was counted between two and nine times. The V and J genes are TRBV30 and TRBJ1-6; 7 nucleotides match TRBD1. Germline CDR1 reads GTSNPN; CDR2 reads SVGIG (reference sequence). The CDR3 has 13 residues. The trim removed 4 bases at V and 8 bases at J, leaving 5 bases unmatched. CDR3 protein: CAWTGTEYSPLHF. The CDR3 nucleotides are TGTGCCTGGACCGGGACAGAGTATTCACCCCTCCACTTT.

The genes are TRBV7-3 and TRBJ2-5; D is ambiguous. V shed 3 bases and J shed 5 bases, with 10 bases lying between them. Germline CDR1 and CDR2: SGHTA and FQGTGA. CDR3 length equals 13 residues. The CDR3 reads CASSLTLGETQYF. In DNA, the CDR3 is TGTGCCAGCAGCTTGACCTTAGGGGAGACCCAGTACTTC.

The genes are TRBV5-1 and TRBJ2-2; D is perhaps TRBD2 (7 bases). CDR1 and CDR2 (germline): SGHRS, YFSETQ. The ends were cut back, 4 bases at V and 5 bases at J, with 15 bases in the middle. The CDR3 has 15 residues. The chain's CDR3 is CASSPAQGGTGELFF. CDR3 nucleotide sequence: TGCGCCAGCAGCCCTGCACAGGGAGGGACCGGGGAGCTGTTTTTT.

The V gene is TRBV5-1, the J gene TRBJ2-5; TRBD1 agrees at 8 bases. CDR3 length: 14 amino acids. With 4 bases clipped from V and 3 bases from J, the junction kept 5 bases outside the gene matches. Per germline, CDR1 SGHRS and CDR2 YFSETQ. Here the CDR3 reads CASSIQTGEETQYF. The CDR3 region has the DNA TGCGCCAGCAGCATTCAGACAGGGGAAGAGACCCAGTACTTC. The full variable domain, its missing parts supplied by reference TRBV5-1 and TRBJ2-5, is KAGVTQTPRYLIKTRGQQVTLSCSPISGHRSVSWYQQTPGQGLQFLFEYFSETQRNKGNFPGRFSGRQFSNSRSEMNVSTLELGDSALYLCASSIQTGEETQYFGPGTRLLVL.

V usage is TRBV7-9 and J usage is TRBJ1-2; D gene ambiguous. CDR3 length: 15 residues. Per the germline V gene, CDR1 is SEHNR and CDR2 is FQNEAQ (reference sequence). V was trimmed by 2 bases and J by 6 bases, leaving 16 bases between them. Here the CDR3 reads CASSLIREAIHGYTF. CDR3 sequence (DNA): TGTGCCAGCAGCTTAATAAGGGAGGCCATCCATGGCTACACCTTC.

This chain joins TRBV18 and TRBJ1-1, with TRBD1 as a possible D gene (5 bases). This CDR3 spans 14 amino acids. V was pared by 3 bases and J by 6 bases, with 14 bases between. CDR1 is KGHSH, CDR2 LQKENI, per germline. Here the CDR3 reads CASSPNPGAPEAFF. The CDR3 DNA is TGTGCCAGCTCACCCAACCCCGGGGCCCCTGAAGCTTTCTTT.

Judged by abundance, this clone is medium-sized. The chain carries TRBV6-5 and TRBJ2-3; D gene unclear. Germline V gene data show CDR1 as MNHEY and CDR2 as SVGAGI. With 4 bases removed from V and 5 bases from J, the gap between germline ends came to 16 bases. The CDR3 runs to 15 residues. CDR3 in DNA: TGTGCCAGCAGTTCCACGACGTTGGATGGAGATACGCAGTATTTT. It specifies CASSSTTLDGDTQYF.